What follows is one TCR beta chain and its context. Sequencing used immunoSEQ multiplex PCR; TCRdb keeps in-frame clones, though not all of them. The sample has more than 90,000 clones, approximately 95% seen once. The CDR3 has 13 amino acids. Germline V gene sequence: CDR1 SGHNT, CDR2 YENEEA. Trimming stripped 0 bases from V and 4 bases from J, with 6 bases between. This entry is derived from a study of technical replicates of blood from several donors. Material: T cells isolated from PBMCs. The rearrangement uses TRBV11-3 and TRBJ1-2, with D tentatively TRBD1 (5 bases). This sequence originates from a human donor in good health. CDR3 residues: CASSLDGGYGYTF. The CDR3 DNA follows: TGTGCCAGCAGCTTAGACGGGGGCTATGGCTACACCTTC. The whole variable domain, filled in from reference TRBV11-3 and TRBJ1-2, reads EAGVVQSPRYKIIEKKQPVAFWCNPISGHNTLYWYLQNLGQGPELLIRYENEEAVDDSQLPKDRFSAERLKGVDSTLKIQPAELGDSAVYLCASSLDGGYGYTFGSGTRLTVV.